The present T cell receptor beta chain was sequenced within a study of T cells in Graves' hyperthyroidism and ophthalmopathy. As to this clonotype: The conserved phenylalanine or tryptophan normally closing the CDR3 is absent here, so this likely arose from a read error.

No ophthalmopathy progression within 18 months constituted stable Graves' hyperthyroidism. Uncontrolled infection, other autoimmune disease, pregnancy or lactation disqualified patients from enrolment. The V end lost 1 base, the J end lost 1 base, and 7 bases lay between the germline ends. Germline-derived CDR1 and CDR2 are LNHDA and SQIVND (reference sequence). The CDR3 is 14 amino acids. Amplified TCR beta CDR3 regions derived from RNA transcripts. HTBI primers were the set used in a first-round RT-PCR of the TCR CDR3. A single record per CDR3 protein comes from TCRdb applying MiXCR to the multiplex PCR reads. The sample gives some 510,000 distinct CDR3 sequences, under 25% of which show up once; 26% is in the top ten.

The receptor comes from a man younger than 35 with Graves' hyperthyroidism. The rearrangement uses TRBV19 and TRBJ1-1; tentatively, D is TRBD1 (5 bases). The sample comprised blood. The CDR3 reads CASSIVGGNTEAFY. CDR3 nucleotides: TGTGCCAGTAGTATAGTTGGGGGGAACACTGAAGCTTTCTAT.